This TCR beta chain comes out of a study of T-cell memory formation after mild COVID-19. In the study overall: Clustering of TCRs was largely donor specific. Findings and caveats of the study: From day 15 to 85, contracting clones were balanced between CD4 and CD8, whereas later expanders leaned toward CD4+. Shrinking CD4+ clones resided mostly in CM and EM, and CD8+ ones in EMRA. Cross-reactive memory apparently joined, as some responding clones appeared in pre-infection memory.

In this sample, this clonotype turned up a few times. What it binds is unknown. Germline values: CDR1 LGHDT, CDR2 YNNKEL (reference sequence). The CDR3 covers 15 residues. V lost 1 base and J lost 10; bases outside the gene matches: 9. TCRdb reanalysed the 5' RACE reads using MiXCR and keeps one entry per CDR3 protein. The repertoire consists of 200,000 to 300,000 distinct CDR3 sequences, with 15% occurring once and the leading ten covering around 2%. The chain has TRBV3-1 and TRBJ2-1, with 8 bases matching TRBD1. Sequencing used PBMCs or a T cell subset sorted from them (not recorded which). This TCR was recovered from an adult woman who had mild COVID-19 (a few samples of this study predate the infection). Cell type and time point are not known. In DNA, the CDR3 is TGTGCCAGCAGCCAAGCCGTCCACAGGGGGTGGGAGCAGTTCTTC. Protein: CASSQAVHRGWEQFF.